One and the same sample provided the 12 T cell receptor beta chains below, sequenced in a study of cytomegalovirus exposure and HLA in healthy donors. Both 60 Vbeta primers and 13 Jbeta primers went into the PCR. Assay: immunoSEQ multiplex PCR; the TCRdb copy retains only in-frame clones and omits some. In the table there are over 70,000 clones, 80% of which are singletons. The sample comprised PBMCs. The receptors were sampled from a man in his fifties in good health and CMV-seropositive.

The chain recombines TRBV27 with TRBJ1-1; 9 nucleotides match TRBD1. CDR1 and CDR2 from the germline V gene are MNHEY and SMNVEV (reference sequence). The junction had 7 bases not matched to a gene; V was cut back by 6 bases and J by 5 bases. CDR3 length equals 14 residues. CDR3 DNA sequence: TGTGCCAGCAGGCTACAGGGGGCCGGGACTGAAGCTTTCTTT. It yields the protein CASRLQGAGTEAFF.

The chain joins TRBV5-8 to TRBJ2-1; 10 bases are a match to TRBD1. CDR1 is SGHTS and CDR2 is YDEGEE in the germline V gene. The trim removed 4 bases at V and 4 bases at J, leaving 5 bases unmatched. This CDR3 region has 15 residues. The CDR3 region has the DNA TGTGCCAGCAGCCTGGGACAGGGGTCGTACAATGAGCAGTTCTTC. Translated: CASSLGQGSYNEQFF.

The CDR3 bases are TGTGCCAGCAGAGGGAGGGCAACGGACTACGAGCAGTACTTC. Residues: CASRGRATDYEQYF. V and J are TRBV2 and TRBJ2-5, with TRBD2 matching over 7 bases. Matching the DNA end better, TRBJ2-7 makes the J call doubtful. The CDR3 is 14 residues long. Per germline, CDR1 SNHLY and CDR2 FYNNEI.

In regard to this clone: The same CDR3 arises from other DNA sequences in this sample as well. In nucleotides, the CDR3 is TGTGCCAGTAGTATCGGACTAGCTGGCTACAATGAGCAGTTCTTC. It is translated as CASSIGLAGYNEQFF. V is TRBV19 and J is TRBJ2-1; 8 bases agree with TRBD2. CDR3 size: 15 residues. The V segment lost 3 bases and the J segment 3 bases; nucleotides outside the gene matches: 4. CDR1 and CDR2 (germline): LNHDA, SQIVND (reference sequence).

CDR3 bases: TGTGCCAGCAGTCCCTCTCTGGGGGGGCAAGAGACCCAGTACTTC. Its translation: CASSPSLGGQETQYF. The chain employs TRBV27 and TRBJ2-5, with 7 bases that match TRBD2. This CDR3 spans 15 amino acids. Germline V lookup: CDR1 MNHEY, CDR2 SMNVEV (reference sequence). Trimming removed 5 bases from V and 2 bases from J; junction bases left unmatched: 8.

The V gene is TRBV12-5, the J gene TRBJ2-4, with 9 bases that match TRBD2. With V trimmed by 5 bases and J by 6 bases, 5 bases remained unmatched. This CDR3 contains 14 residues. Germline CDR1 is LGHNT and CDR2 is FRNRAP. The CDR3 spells CASGPGLAPNIQYF. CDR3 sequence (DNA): TGTGCTAGTGGTCCGGGACTAGCCCCAAACATTCAGTACTTC.

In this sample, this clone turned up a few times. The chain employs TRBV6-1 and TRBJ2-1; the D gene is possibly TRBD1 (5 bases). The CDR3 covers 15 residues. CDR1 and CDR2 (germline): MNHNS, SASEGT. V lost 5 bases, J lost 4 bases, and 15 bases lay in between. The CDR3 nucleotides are TGTGCCAGCAGTCCCCTTTCCGACAGATACAATGAGCAGTTCTTC. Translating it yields CASSPLSDRYNEQFF.

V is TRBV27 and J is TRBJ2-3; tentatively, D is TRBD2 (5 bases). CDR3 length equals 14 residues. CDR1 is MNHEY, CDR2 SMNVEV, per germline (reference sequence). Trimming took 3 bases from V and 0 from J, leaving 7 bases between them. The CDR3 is CASSFSGSTDTQYF. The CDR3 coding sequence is TGTGCCAGCAGTTTTTCGGGAAGCACAGATACGCAGTATTTT.

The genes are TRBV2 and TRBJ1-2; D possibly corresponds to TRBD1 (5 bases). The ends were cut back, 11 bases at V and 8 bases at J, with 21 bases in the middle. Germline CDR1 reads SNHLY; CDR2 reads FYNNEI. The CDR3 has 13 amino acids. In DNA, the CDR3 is TGTGCCGGGGGGGTGGACCGCCGCGGGGGCTACACCTTC. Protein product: CAGGVDRRGGYTF.

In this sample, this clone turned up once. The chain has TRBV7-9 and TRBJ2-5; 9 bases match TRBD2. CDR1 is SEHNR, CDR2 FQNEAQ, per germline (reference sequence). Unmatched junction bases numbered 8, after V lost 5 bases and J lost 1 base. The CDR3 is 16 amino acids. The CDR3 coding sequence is TGTGCCAGCAGCCCATCGTCGACTAGCGGCCAAGAGACCCAGTACTTC. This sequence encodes CASSPSSTSGQETQYF. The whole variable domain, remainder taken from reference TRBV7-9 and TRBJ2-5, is DTGVSQNPRHKITKRGQNVTFRCDPISEHNRLYWYRQTLGQGPEFLTYFQNEAQLEKSRLLSDRFSAERPKGSFSTLEIQRTEQGDSAMYLCASSPSSTSGQETQYFGPGTRLLVL.

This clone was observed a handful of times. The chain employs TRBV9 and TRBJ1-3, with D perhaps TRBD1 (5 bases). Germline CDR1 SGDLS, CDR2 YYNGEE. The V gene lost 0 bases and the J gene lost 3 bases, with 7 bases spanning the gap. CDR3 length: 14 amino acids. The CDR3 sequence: CASSVEGNGNTIYF. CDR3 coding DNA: TGTGCCAGCAGCGTAGAGGGGAATGGAAACACCATATATTTT.

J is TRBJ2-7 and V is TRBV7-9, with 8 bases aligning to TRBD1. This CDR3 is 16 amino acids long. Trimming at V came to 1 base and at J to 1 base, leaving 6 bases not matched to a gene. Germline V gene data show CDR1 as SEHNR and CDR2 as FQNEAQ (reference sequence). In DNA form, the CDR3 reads TGTGCCAGCAGCTTAGATATCGGGGACAGGTCCTACGAGCAGTACTTC. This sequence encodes CASSLDIGDRSYEQYF.